This passage covers 8 T cell receptor beta chains from one sample sequenced in a study of human T cells and chemical hapten exposure. Time point indicated: pre-sensitization, week 0. Indicated treatment: therapeutic diphenylcyclopropenone sensitization with weekly scalp DPC. In TCRdb, the RACE reads were re-called with MiXCR into one record per CDR3 protein. Of approximately 400,000 distinct CDR3 sequences in the sample, 5.1% were seen once. The specimen was whole blood, collected in connection with sensitization to the hapten diphenylcyclopropenone (DPC). Source of these receptors: a woman aged 50 to 65 with alopecia areata. Some clones in this sample may be carry-over from other donors' samples.

About this clonotype itself: A much larger clone sits a single nucleotide away, making a read error possible. V gene TRBV25-1 combines with J gene TRBJ2-7, with 11 bases that match TRBD1. The V gene's germline CDR1 is MGHDK and CDR2 SYGVNS. The V gene end was trimmed by 8 bases and the J gene end by 2 bases; junction bases not matched to a gene: 5. This CDR3 comprises 14 residues. In DNA form, the CDR3 reads TGTGCCAGCTGCTCGGGACAGGGGGCCTACGAGCAGTACTTC. Translation gives CASCSGQGAYEQYF.

This clonotype was picked up a small number of times. The chain links TRBV7-9 to TRBJ1-1; unclear D gene. Trimming took 1 base from V and 2 from J, leaving 11 bases between them. Germline V gene lookup returns CDR1 SEHNR and CDR2 FQNEAQ (reference sequence). The CDR3 has 15 residues. In nucleotides, the CDR3 is TGTGCCAGCAGCTTAGATCTGGGTCCCAACACTGAAGCTTTCTTT. The encoded protein is CASSLDLGPNTEAFF.

In its sample, this clonotype was seen many times. The chain joins TRBV6-5 to TRBJ2-7; no reliable D call. The ends were cut back, 0 bases at V and 7 bases at J, with 13 bases in the middle. The germline V gene encodes CDR1 MNHEY and CDR2 SVGAGI. The CDR3 covers 14 residues. The CDR3 bases are TGTGCCAGCAGTTACTCGAGTTCGTCCGCGGAGCAGTACTTC. The encoded protein is CASSYSSSSAEQYF.

This clonotype was seen at least ten times. This rearrangement joins TRBV14 to TRBJ2-7; unclear D gene. The germline V gene has CDR1 SGHDN and CDR2 FVKESK. The length of the CDR3 is 16 residues. V lost 1 base to trimming and J lost 0 bases, with 13 bases between them. The CDR3 loop is CASSQGSSWSSYEQYF. The CDR3 nucleotides are TGTGCCAGCAGCCAAGGGTCCAGCTGGAGCTCCTACGAGCAGTACTTC.

For this clonotype: This may be a read error, as it is one base from a much larger clone. This chain connects TRBV18 to TRBJ1-6; TRBD1 agrees at 8 bases. This CDR3 contains 18 residues. Germline lookup yields CDR1 KGHSH and CDR2 LQKENI. The CDR3 nucleotides read TGTGCCAGCTCACCACCGGCTCGGACAGGGCGGAAGAATTCACCCCACCACTTT. Translated, it gives CASSPPARTGRKNSPHHF.

This clonotype was found a few times. The chain couples TRBV7-3 to TRBJ1-2; 7 nucleotides match TRBD1. Germline CDR1 SGHTA, CDR2 FQGTGA. The V and J ends lost 5 bases and 7 bases, in that order; junction bases with no gene match: 7. The CDR3 sequence is 13 residues long. CDR3 amino acids: CASSPQQGFGYTF. The CDR3 coding sequence is TGTGCCAGCAGCCCGCAACAGGGGTTTGGCTACACCTTC.

As for this clonotype: A single base is all that separates this from a far larger clone, so a read error is likely. The conserved phenylalanine or tryptophan is not found at the CDR3 terminus, so this likely reflects a read error. This chain uses TRBV12-3 or TRBV12-4 with TRBJ2-3; no clear D gene. This CDR3 is 12 amino acids long. The ends were cut back, 6 bases at V and 0 bases at J, with 4 bases in the middle. The CDR3 is CASRTSTDTQYY. In DNA form, the CDR3 reads TGTGCCAGCAGGACTAGCACAGATACGCAGTATTAT.

This clonotype showed up many times. The chain recombines TRBV4-2 with TRBJ2-3, with TRBD2 identical over 8 bases. CDR3 size: 17 residues. From germline, CDR1 is LGHNA and CDR2 YNFKEQ. After removal of 0 bases from V and 5 bases from J, the junction contained 10 bases not matched to a gene. This chain's CDR3 is CASSQERGIAGLDTQYF. The CDR3 DNA reads TGTGCCAGCAGCCAAGAGCGGGGAATAGCGGGGCTAGATACGCAGTATTTT.